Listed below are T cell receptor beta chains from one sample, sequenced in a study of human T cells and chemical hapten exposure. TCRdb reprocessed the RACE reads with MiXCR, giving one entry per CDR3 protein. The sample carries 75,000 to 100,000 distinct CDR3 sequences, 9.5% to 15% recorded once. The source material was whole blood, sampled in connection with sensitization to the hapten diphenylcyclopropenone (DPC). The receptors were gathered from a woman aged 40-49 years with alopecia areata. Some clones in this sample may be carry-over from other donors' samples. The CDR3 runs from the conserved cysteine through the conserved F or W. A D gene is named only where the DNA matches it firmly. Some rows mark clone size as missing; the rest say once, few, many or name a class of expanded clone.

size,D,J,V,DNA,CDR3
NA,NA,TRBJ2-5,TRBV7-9,TGTGCCAGCAGCTTAGTTGGGGCGTACCAAGAGACCCAGTACTTC,CASSLVGAYQETQYF
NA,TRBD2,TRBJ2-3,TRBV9,TGTGCCAGCAGCGTAAGAAGCGGGGGAAGCACAGATACGCAGTATTTT,CASSVRSGGSTDTQYF
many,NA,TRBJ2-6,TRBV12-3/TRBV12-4,TGTGCCAGCGGCGATAGGGGCTCGGGGGCCAACGTCCTGACTTTC,CASGDRGSGANVLTF
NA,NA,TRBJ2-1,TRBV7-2,TGTGCCAGCAGTTTAGGAGGACTAGAGCAGTTCTTC,CASSLGGLEQFF
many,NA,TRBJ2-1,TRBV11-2,TGTGCCAGCAGCTTACGGCTAGCCCTAAGGGATGAGCAGTTCTTC,CASSLRLALRDEQFF
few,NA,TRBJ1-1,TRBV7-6,TGTGCCAGCAGCTTACTTGGGGGGGAGACTGAAGCTTTCTTT,CASSLLGGETEAFF
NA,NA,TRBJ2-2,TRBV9,TGTGCTTCCGGGACGAACACCGGGGAGCTGTTTTTT,CASGTNTGELFF
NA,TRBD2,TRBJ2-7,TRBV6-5,TGTGCCAGCAGTTACCTGCCAGCGGGAGGGTCCGAGCAGTACTTC,CASSYLPAGGSEQYF
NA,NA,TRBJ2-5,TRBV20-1,TGCAGTGCTAGCCGCAGGTCTCAAGAGACCCAGTACTTC,CSASRRSQETQYF
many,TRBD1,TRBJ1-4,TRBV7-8,TGTGCCAGCACCCGGGACAGGGGTTATGAAAAACTGTTTTTT,CASTRDRGYEKLFF
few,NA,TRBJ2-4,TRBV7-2,TGTGCCAGCAGCTTAGAGGGAAGCATTCAGTACTTC,CASSLEGSIQYF